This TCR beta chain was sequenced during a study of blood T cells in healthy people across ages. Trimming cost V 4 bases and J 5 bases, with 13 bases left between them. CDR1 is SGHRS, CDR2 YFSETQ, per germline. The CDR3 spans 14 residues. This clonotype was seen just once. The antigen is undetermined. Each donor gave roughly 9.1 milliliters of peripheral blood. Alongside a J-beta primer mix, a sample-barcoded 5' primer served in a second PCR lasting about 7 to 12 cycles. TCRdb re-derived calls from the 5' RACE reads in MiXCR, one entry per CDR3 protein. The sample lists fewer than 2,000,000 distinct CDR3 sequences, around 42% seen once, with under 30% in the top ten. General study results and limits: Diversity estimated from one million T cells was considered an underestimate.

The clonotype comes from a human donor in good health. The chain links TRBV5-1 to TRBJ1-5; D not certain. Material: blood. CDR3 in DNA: TGCGCCAGCAGCGTCGCTTCAGGAGATCAGCCCCAGCATTTT. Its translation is CASSVASGDQPQHF.